This T cell receptor (beta chain) is drawn from a study of T cells in tuberculosis. Overall study context: The T cells targeted glucose monomycolate, a mycobacterial lipid, via CD1B. PBMC were archived before or within 7 days of starting treatment.

As to time point: new active TB diagnosis, blood taken before or within 7 days of starting treatment. The CDR3 length is 14 residues. CDR1 and CDR2 (germline): SGHRS, YFSETQ. The ends were cut back, 0 bases at V and 4 bases at J, with 10 bases in the middle. Sequenced by immunoSEQ multiplex PCR; TCRdb stores in-frame clones only, minus some. Of about 35,000 clones in the sample, approximately 94% were seen once. Sequencing was performed on PBMCs, taken at tuberculosis diagnosis. This TCR was recovered from an adult with tuberculosis. The chain has TRBV5-1 and TRBJ2-5; weak D call: TRBD2 (6 bases). CDR3 in amino acids: CASSLGGAVETQYF. The CDR3 DNA is TGCGCCAGCAGCTTGGGCGGGGCCGTAGAGACCCAGTACTTC. The full variable domain, with the rest looked up from reference TRBV5-1 and TRBJ2-5, is KAGVTQTPRYLIKTRGQQVTLSCSPISGHRSVSWYQQTPGQGLQFLFEYFSETQRNKGNFPGRFSGRQFSNSRSEMNVSTLELGDSALYLCASSLGGAVETQYFGPGTRLLVL.